This T cell receptor (beta chain) was profiled in a study of blood T cell repertoires in COVID-19 (dated by TCRdb to 2018 to 2020). For the study in its entirety: Collaborator samples came from the United States, Italy and Spain and covered acute and convalescent phases of COVID-19. The material from the prospective study consisted of cDNA or gDNA derived from T cells, B-cell-depleted T cells, or PBMCs. Deeply sampled blood TCRbeta repertoires from subjects exposed to, actively infected with, or recovered from COVID-19 were included in the dataset. The repertoires were released in a freely available public database meant as a resource for research on the immune response to SARS-CoV-2. Samples were obtained from the ongoing ImmuneRACE study (first 160 participants) and from about 1,300 subjects provided by 6 global collaborators. Sample metadata almost always included a de-identified subject ID, COVID-19 status, age in years and sex. Where available, HLA class I and class II types were obtained from metadata supplied by the sample provider rather than from assay-based typing.

Points the paper makes about the study in general: Clinical and demographic metadata were provided uncurated, with the amount varying by source and participant.

With respect to this clone: No cognate antigen has been identified for it. Per-nucleotide qualities are absent, and no much larger clonotype sits a single base away.

The immunoSEQ Assay, a bias-controlled multiplex PCR, was used to amplify TCRbeta CDR3 regions from genomic DNA. As for the authors' bioinformatics: Nucleated cell counts per sample were estimated from amplification of reference gene primers within the assay. To quantify the absolute abundance of each unique TCRbeta CDR3 rearrangement, sequence reads were collapsed and filtered. Productive Simpson clonality was computed per sample as the square root of Simpson's diversity index over productive rearrangements. This is the immuneACCESS table as TCRdb keeps it, with only in-frame sequences that have V and J called. A part of the clones is gone; compared with another copy, unresolved V genes explain less than half, and the rest is unexplained. Clone size and the V and J calls come from that table; the DNA yielded D and trimming. The sample includes 200,000 to 300,000 clones, with approximately 85% observed a single time. 4% of the sample is held by the ten biggest clonotypes.

Collaborating institutions collected whole blood in K2EDTA tubes following their own protocols. For TCRbeta analysis, collaborators shipped samples in one of three forms: frozen whole blood, isolated PBMCs, or DNA extracted from either of those sample types. The CDR3 measures 12 amino acids from cysteine to phenylalanine. Only the CDR3 part of the read is kept: 36 bases, read in frame from the first base. V is cut by 8 bases and J by 6 bases, and the space between the germline ends is 14 bases. CDR1 and CDR2 are drawn from the germline V gene: MGHRA, YSYEKL. The sample comprised peripheral blood. The chain was built from TRBV4-1 and TRBJ2-7, and TRBD1 may be the D gene, going by 5 matching bases. The source is a man aged 50-60 years with acute or convalescent COVID-19. The CDR3 has the sequence CASGHTTSEQYF. The DNA sequence is TGCGCCAGCGGACACACGACAAGCGAGCAGTACTTC.